A single sample is the source of the 27 T cell receptor beta chains below, sequenced in a study of T cells and Merkel cell carcinoma outcomes. This table comes from immunoSEQ multiplex PCR, and its TCRdb copy is limited to in-frame clones, with some not included. The sample shows 6,700 or so clones, 80% to 95% of them seen only once. Sequencing was carried out using tumor tissue from Merkel cell carcinoma. The source of these receptors is a human donor with Merkel cell carcinoma.

This chain connects TRBV5-6 to TRBJ2-5; TRBD1 matches 9 bases. V shed 4 bases, J shed 5 bases, and the junction held 9 bases outside the gene matches. Germline CDR1 reads SGHDT; CDR2 reads YYEEEE. This CDR3 has 15 residues. The CDR3 here is CASSVGDGQGETQYF. CDR3 coding DNA: TGTGCCAGCAGCGTGGGGGACGGACAGGGGGAGACCCAGTACTTC.

CDR3 sequence: CASSNRGGQPQHF. DNA of the CDR3: TGTGCCAGCAGTAACAGGGGCGGTCAGCCCCAGCATTTT. This sequence joins TRBV6-5 and TRBJ1-5, with 7 positions matching TRBD1. This CDR3 is built from 13 residues. Germline loops: CDR1 MNHEY, CDR2 SVGAGI. The ends lost 5 bases at V and 6 bases at J; junction bases unmatched: 4.

The rearrangement joins TRBV29-1 to TRBJ2-3, with D possibly matching TRBD2 (5 bases). Per germline, CDR1 SQVTM and CDR2 ANQGSEA. The ends were cut back, 7 bases at V and 2 bases at J, with 10 bases in the middle. The CDR3 extends over 12 amino acids. CDR3 sequence (DNA): TGCAGCGCCCGGAGGCACACAGATACGCAGTATTTT. Amino acid sequence: CSARRHTDTQYF.

This chain joins TRBV7-8 and TRBJ2-7; 8 bases align to TRBD1. The CDR3 is 14 amino acids. The junction had 6 bases not matched to a gene; V was cut back by 5 bases and J by 3 bases. Germline loops: CDR1 SGHVS, CDR2 FQNEAQ. CDR3 nucleotides: TGTGCCAGCAGCGAAGACAGGGGAGACTACGAGCAGTACTTC. As protein: CASSEDRGDYEQYF.

This clone has just one count. The genes are TRBV18 and TRBJ1-2; 7 bases match TRBD1. The CDR3 is 15 amino acids. Germline V gene sequence: CDR1 KGHSH, CDR2 LQKENI. V was pared by 5 bases and J by 2 bases, with 8 bases of the junction left unmatched. The CDR3 sequence is CASSSYRGSNYGYTF. The CDR3 DNA reads as TGTGCCAGCTCATCCTACAGGGGTTCCAACTATGGCTACACCTTC.

The chain has TRBV9 and TRBJ2-5; 9 bases line up with TRBD1. The CDR3 is 15 residues long. Per the germline V gene, CDR1 is SGDLS and CDR2 is YYNGEE. After removal of 4 bases from V and 0 bases from J, the junction contained 4 bases not matched to a gene. CDR3 in amino acids: CASSLGQGNQETQYF. CDR3 bases: TGTGCCAGCAGCCTGGGACAGGGAAACCAAGAGACCCAGTACTTC.

This chain links TRBV7-2 with TRBJ2-2; D uncertain. The CDR3 contains 14 residues. Deletions cut 1 base from V and 2 bases from J, with 5 bases between. The germline CDR1 and CDR2 sequences are SGHTA and FQGNSA. The CDR3 DNA sequence: TGTGCCAGCAGCTTAGAACCAAACACCGGGGAGCTGTTTTTT. As protein: CASSLEPNTGELFF.

The V gene is TRBV5-6, the J gene TRBJ1-2; 7 bases align to TRBD1. CDR3 length equals 13 residues. After removal of 4 bases from V and 6 bases from J, the junction contained 6 bases not matched to a gene. Per germline, CDR1 SGHDT and CDR2 YYEEEE. In nucleotides, the CDR3 is TGTGCCAGCAGCAGAACAGGGGAGGATGGCTACACCTTC. Protein product: CASSRTGEDGYTF.

This chain connects TRBV2 to TRBJ2-2; D perhaps matches TRBD1 (6 bases). Per the germline V gene, CDR1 is SNHLY and CDR2 is FYNNEI. The CDR3 covers 14 residues. The ends were cut back, 7 bases at V and 5 bases at J, with 14 bases in the middle. In DNA form, the CDR3 reads TGTGCCAGCATTCCAGGGGAGAGGACCGGGGAGCTGTTTTTT. It translates to CASIPGERTGELFF.

This clone was detected once. This sequence joins TRBV7-6 and TRBJ2-2; 7 nucleotides match TRBD1. The CDR3 contains 15 residues. Trimming removed 10 bases from V and 7 bases from J; junction bases left unmatched: 15. The V gene's germline CDR1 is SGHVS and CDR2 FNYEAQ. The CDR3 DNA reads TGTGCCACCACCGACAGGGAAAGGGTCGGCGGGGAGCTGTTTTTT. Translation gives CATTDRERVGGELFF.

This clone showed up just once. The chain links TRBV6-6 to TRBJ1-2, with TRBD1 identical over 10 bases. The CDR3 is made up of 14 amino acids. The junction had 1 base not matched to a gene; V was cut back by 5 bases and J by 1 base. Germline lookup yields CDR1 MNHNY and CDR2 SVGAGI (reference sequence). CDR3: CASSRDRGNYGYTF. In DNA form, the CDR3 reads TGTGCCAGCAGTAGGGACAGGGGTAACTATGGCTACACCTTC.

The J gene is TRBJ2-3, the V gene TRBV6-1; D gene uncertain. The CDR3 consists of 12 residues. The V gene lost 7 bases and the J gene lost 0 bases, with 5 bases spanning the gap. Germline CDR1 MNHNS, CDR2 SASEGT. CDR3 loop: CASTRSTDTQYF. The CDR3 DNA follows: TGTGCCAGCACTCGGAGCACAGATACGCAGTATTTT.

This clone was seen a handful of times. The J gene is TRBJ2-3, the V gene TRBV5-5; a weak D match, TRBD1 (6 bases). The CDR3 extends over 14 amino acids. Looked up from germline, CDR1 is SGHKS and CDR2 is YYEKEE (reference sequence). Trimming left V 0 bases short and J 8 bases short, with 13 bases between. This CDR3 is CASSLATGHGTQYF. CDR3 in DNA: TGTGCCAGCAGCTTGGCCACAGGGCATGGTACGCAGTATTTT.

The chain employs TRBV27 and TRBJ1-4, with no clear D. The CDR3 extends over 14 amino acids. Germline CDR1 reads MNHEY; CDR2 reads SMNVEV (reference sequence). Between the trimmed V and J ends, which lost 1 base and 8 bases, there was a span of 11 bases. DNA of the CDR3: TGTGCCAGCAGTTTATGGGCCCTCCCCGAAAAACTGTTTTTT. It is translated as CASSLWALPEKLFF.

The CDR3 DNA follows: TGTGCCTGGAACAGGGGGCAGAACTACAATGAGCAGTTCTTC. This translates into CAWNRGQNYNEQFF. The chain is built from TRBV30 and TRBJ2-1; 9 bases fit TRBD1. This CDR3 spans 14 amino acids. Trimming at V came to 4 bases and at J to 3 bases, leaving 4 bases not matched to a gene. CDR1 GTSNPN and CDR2 SVGIG come from the germline V gene (reference sequence).

The gene calls are TRBV7-2 and TRBJ2-7; D is possibly TRBD2 (5 bases). Trimming cost V 6 bases and J 9 bases, with 18 bases left between them. The CDR3 length is 13 residues. Germline V gene data show CDR1 as SGHTA and CDR2 as FQGNSA. The CDR3 spells CASSRGSLGSQYF. The CDR3 nucleotides read TGTGCCAGCAGTCGGGGATCCCTGGGGTCGCAGTACTTC.

The chain employs TRBV7-9 and TRBJ2-3, with D tentatively TRBD2 (6 bases). CDR1 SEHNR and CDR2 FQNEAQ come from the germline V gene (reference sequence). The germline V and J ends were trimmed by 5 bases and 4 bases, with 19 bases remaining between them. There are 16 residues in the CDR3. CDR3 region: CASSGSSALGADTQYF. The CDR3 nucleotides read TGTGCCAGCAGCGGGTCTAGCGCTCTTGGGGCAGATACGCAGTATTTT.

This clone was seen only once. V and J are TRBV30 and TRBJ2-1; the match to TRBD2 covers 11 bases. The ends lost 4 bases at V and 15 bases at J; junction bases unmatched: 8. Germline CDR1 GTSNPN, CDR2 SVGIG (reference sequence). This CDR3 is built from 12 residues. CDR3 coding DNA: TGTGCCTGGAACTCCGGGACTAGCGGAAGGTTCTTC. Translation gives CAWNSGTSGRFF.

This chain uses TRBV11-3 with TRBJ1-5, with TRBD1 as a possible D gene (5 bases). Looked up from germline, CDR1 is SGHNT and CDR2 is YENEEA. The CDR3 extends over 15 amino acids. V lost 5 bases to trimming and J lost 0 bases, with 11 bases between them. CDR3 nucleotide sequence: TGTGCCAGCAGCACCAGACAGAATAGCAATCAGCCCCAGCATTTT. Its protein product is CASSTRQNSNQPQHF.

This chain uses TRBV9 with TRBJ2-4; D tentatively fits TRBD1 or TRBD2 (6 bases each). Germline CDR1 is SGDLS and CDR2 is YYNGEE. The ends were cut back, 0 bases at V and 6 bases at J, with 13 bases in the middle. This CDR3 contains 15 residues. As DNA, the CDR3 is TGTGCCAGCAGCGTAGGAAGAGGAGGGGGAAACATTCAGTACTTC. Residues: CASSVGRGGGNIQYF. Together with reference TRBV9 and TRBJ2-4, the CDR3 gives the full variable domain: DSGVTQTPKHLITATGQRVTLRCSPRSGDLSVYWYQQSLDQGLQFLIQYYNGEERAKGNILERFSAQQFPDLHSELNLSSLELGDSALYFCASSVGRGGGNIQYFGAGTRLSVL.

The V and J genes are TRBV6-4 and TRBJ2-5, with D possibly being TRBD2 (5 bases). V was cut by 7 bases and J by 6 bases, with 12 bases left in between. The CDR3 spans 12 residues. The germline CDR1 and CDR2 sequences are MRHNA and SNTAGT. The CDR3, as DNA: TGTGCCAGCACTCGGGGTCGGAAGACCCAGTACTTC. This encodes CASTRGRKTQYF.

V and J are TRBV5-4 and TRBJ2-3; 8 nucleotides align to TRBD1. CDR1 SGHNT and CDR2 YYREEE come from the germline V gene (reference sequence). The CDR3 has 16 amino acids. Trimming at V came to 4 bases and at J to 1 base, leaving 8 bases not matched to a gene. CDR3 sequence: CASSRAQGAGTDTQYF. CDR3 nucleotides: TGTGCCAGCAGCCGGGCGCAGGGGGCAGGCACAGATACGCAGTATTTT.

This chain connects TRBV5-1 to TRBJ1-3, with a tentative D call TRBD1 (5 bases). CDR1 is SGHRS and CDR2 is YFSETQ in the germline V gene. This CDR3 region has 14 residues. Trimming removed 4 bases at V and 2 bases at J, with 10 bases between. The CDR3 reads CASSLGTTGNTIYF. The CDR3 bases are TGCGCCAGCAGCCTTGGGACGACTGGAAACACCATATATTTT.

The chain combines TRBV30 with TRBJ1-6, with no clear D. Looked up from germline, CDR1 is GTSNPN and CDR2 is SVGIG (reference sequence). This CDR3 comprises 12 residues. V lost 1 base and J lost 10, with 8 bases in between. The CDR3 sequence: CAWSGTSSPLHF. Here the CDR3 DNA reads TGTGCCTGGAGTGGCACAAGCTCACCCCTCCACTTT.

The chain uses TRBV5-1 and TRBJ1-4; 7 nucleotides line up with TRBD1. V dropped 3 bases and J dropped 7; count of bases not matched to a gene: 9. There are 15 residues in the CDR3. Germline V gene data show CDR1 as SGHRS and CDR2 as YFSETQ. As DNA, the CDR3 is TGCGCCAGCAGCTCGGGACAGATTGGTTCTGAAAAACTGTTTTTT. Its protein product is CASSSGQIGSEKLFF. Full variable domain (outside the CDR3, taken from reference TRBV5-1 and TRBJ1-4): KAGVTQTPRYLIKTRGQQVTLSCSPISGHRSVSWYQQTPGQGLQFLFEYFSETQRNKGNFPGRFSGRQFSNSRSEMNVSTLELGDSALYLCASSSGQIGSEKLFFGSGTQLSVL.

V usage is TRBV4-1 and J usage is TRBJ2-3; TRBD1 aligns across 7 bases. Looked up from germline, CDR1 is MGHRA and CDR2 is YSYEKL. This CDR3 spans 18 amino acids. The ends lost 3 bases at V and 3 bases at J; junction bases unmatched: 15. The CDR3 region is CASSHMPHEGGRTDTQYF. In DNA, the CDR3 is TGCGCCAGCAGCCACATGCCCCACGAAGGGGGCCGGACAGATACGCAGTATTTT.

The rearrangement links TRBV5-1 to TRBJ2-3; possible D gene TRBD1, 6 bases. The CDR3 has 15 residues. The germline V gene has CDR1 SGHRS and CDR2 YFSETQ. The V and J ends lost 4 bases and 0 bases respectively, with 12 bases between them. The CDR3 bases are TGCGCCAGCAGCCGACAGGAACCTAGCACAGATACGCAGTATTTT. Amino acids: CASSRQEPSTDTQYF.